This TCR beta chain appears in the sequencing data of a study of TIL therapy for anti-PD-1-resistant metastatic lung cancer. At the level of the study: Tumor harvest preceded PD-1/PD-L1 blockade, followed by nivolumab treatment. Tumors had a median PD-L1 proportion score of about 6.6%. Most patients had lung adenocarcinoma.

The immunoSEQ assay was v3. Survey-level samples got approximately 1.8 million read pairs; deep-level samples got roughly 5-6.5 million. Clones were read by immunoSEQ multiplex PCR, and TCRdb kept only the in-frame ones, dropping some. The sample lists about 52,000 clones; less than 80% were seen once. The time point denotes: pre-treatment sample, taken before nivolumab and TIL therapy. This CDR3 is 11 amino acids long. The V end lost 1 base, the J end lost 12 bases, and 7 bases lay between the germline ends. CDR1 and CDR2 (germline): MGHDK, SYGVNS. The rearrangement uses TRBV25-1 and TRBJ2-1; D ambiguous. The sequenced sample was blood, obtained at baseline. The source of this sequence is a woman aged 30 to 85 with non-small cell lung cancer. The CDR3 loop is CASSEFPRQFF. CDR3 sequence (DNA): TGTGCCAGCAGTGAATTCCCCCGGCAGTTCTTC.